The 2 T cell receptor beta chains below come from one sample, sequenced in a study of blood T cell repertoires in COVID-19. Only in-frame clones appear in the TCRdb table, and some are missing; sequencing was by immunoSEQ multiplex PCR. The sample yields about 120,000 clones, 90% seen once. Sequencing was done on a sample of peripheral blood. The receptors here all came from a man between 60 and 75 years old with COVID-19, enrolled during active disease.

A few counts support this clone. This rearrangement joins TRBV4-1 to TRBJ2-1; D gene uncertain. CDR1 is MGHRA and CDR2 is YSYEKL in the germline V gene. This CDR3 has 17 residues. The V end lost 0 bases, the J end lost 0 bases, and 12 bases lay between the germline ends. The CDR3 bases are TGCGCCAGCAGCCAAGATTTCCCAGGAAGCTCCTACAATGAGCAGTTCTTC. It translates to CASSQDFPGSSYNEQFF.

V and J are TRBV28 and TRBJ2-5; 7 bases match TRBD2. The CDR3 sequence is 14 residues long. The germline gives CDR1 MDHEN, CDR2 SYDVKM. V was pared by 3 bases and J by 0 bases, with 1 base of the junction left unmatched. CDR3 region: CASSLGGDQETQYF. CDR3 bases: TGTGCCAGCAGTTTGGGGGGGGACCAAGAGACCCAGTACTTC.